Sequencing of this T cell receptor (beta chain) was carried out in a study of blood T cell repertoires in COVID-19. Turning to the study itself: Samples taken during acute and convalescent COVID-19 were collected in the United States, Italy and Spain. PBMCs, B-cell-depleted T cells, or T cells provided the cDNA or gDNA that made up the material.

Methods used by the authors: How many nucleated cells were present was estimated from reference gene primer amplification. Some clones are missing from TCRdb's copy, which holds only in-frame ones; the method was immunoSEQ multiplex PCR. The V and J calls and clone size come from that table; D and trimming were worked out from the DNA. The sample shows 20,000 to 30,000 clones, roughly 85% of them seen only once. The CDR3 covers 15 residues. Germline V gene sequence: CDR1 SNHLY, CDR2 FYNNEI. V gave up 4 bases and J gave up 4 bases; unmatched junction bases: 4. This sequence was found in a man between 65 and 85 years old in a cohort sampled during active COVID-19. The specimen was peripheral blood. The V gene is TRBV2, the J gene TRBJ2-1, with 10 bases matching TRBD1. DNA of the CDR3: TGTGCCAGCAGTGCGCGGACAGGGGGTTACAATGAGCAGTTCTTC. Translated, it gives CASSARTGGYNEQFF.